This TCR beta chain is drawn from a study of T cell responses to AZD1222 COVID-19 vaccine. Study-wide results and limits: At study baseline, merely roughly 6 AZD1222 recipients were seropositive.

The analysis combined second doses at about 4 or about 12 weeks. Concerning this clone: Its cognate antigen is unknown.

Germline lookup yields CDR1 MNHEY and CDR2 SVGEGT. The CDR3 consists of 13 residues. The germline V and J ends were trimmed by 2 bases and 1 base, with 5 bases remaining between them. Repertoires were generated with immunoSEQ multiplex PCR, while TCRdb's copy carries only in-frame clones and drops some. The sample consists of 20,000 to 25,000 clones, around 87% of them appearing once. The J gene is TRBJ1-1, the V gene TRBV6-2 or TRBV6-3; no firm D call. Specimen: peripheral blood, collected 28 days after the second AZD1222 dose. This clonotype was obtained from an adult who received the AZD1222 COVID-19 vaccine. CDR3 DNA sequence: TGTGCCAGCAGTTACGGATGGAACACTGAAGCTTTCTTT. Its protein is CASSYGWNTEAFF.